Included here is one T cell receptor (beta chain) sequence, with context. Its specificity is not known. TCRdb called the 5' RACE reads again in MiXCR, with one record for every CDR3 protein. The table records around 960,000 distinct CDR3 sequences, 9% to 15% of them present only once. Per the germline V gene, CDR1 is MGHDK and CDR2 is SYGVNS. The length of the CDR3 is 18 residues. Trimming shortened V by 6 bases and J by 1 base, and 21 bases separated the two germline ends. Only healthy Caucasians were included as donors. This sample is drawn from a study of identical twins. Study-wide findings and caveats: Within cord blood, abundant beta clonotypes carried fewer insertions, but memory repertoires showed no such trend. Diverse VJ usage suggested most zero-insertion clonotypes were not invariant T cells.

Separately, the same data were catalogued under a study of yellow fever vaccine responses in identical twins. That work contributes: Reportedly, the response of twins' T cells to the vaccine seemed partly convergent, partly personalized.

This chain joins TRBV25-1 and TRBJ2-2, with D perhaps TRBD1 or TRBD2 (5 bases each). Sequenced: PBMCs. This receptor was obtained from a woman under 30 in good health. In nucleotides, the CDR3 is TGTGCCAGCAGCCGGGGCCGACCTCAGGGAAAGAACACCGGGGAGCTGTTTTTT. It yields the protein CASSRGRPQGKNTGELFF.